This T cell receptor beta chain was sequenced during a study of blood T cell repertoires in COVID-19. Study in general: Material from acute and convalescent COVID-19 was sourced from the United States, Italy and Spain.

This clone was found once. The trim removed 5 bases at V and 0 bases at J, leaving 6 bases unmatched. The CDR3 is 15 residues long. The germline V gene has CDR1 MNHEY and CDR2 SVGAGI. The method was immunoSEQ multiplex PCR; TCRdb's version includes in-frame clones alone and lacks a portion of them. This sample yields about 150,000 clones, of which approximately 86% are seen a single time; less than 4.5% belongs to the top ten. The V call is TRBV6-5, the J call TRBJ2-7, with 8 bases lining up with TRBD2. This sequence originates from a woman in her fifties or sixties with active or convalescent COVID-19. Sequencing was performed on peripheral blood. CDR3 bases: TGTGCCAGCAGTCCCGCGGGGGGCGGCTCCTACGAGCAGTACTTC. Amino acids: CASSPAGGGSYEQYF.